The rows below give T cell receptor beta chains drawn from one sample of a study of T cell responses to AZD1222 COVID-19 vaccine. Assay: immunoSEQ multiplex PCR; the TCRdb copy retains only in-frame clones and omits some. The sample shows some 150,000 clones, roughly 88% of them seen only once. The sample in question was peripheral blood, obtained on day 0 of AZD1222 vaccination. The receptors originated from an adult in good health. Both conserved end residues are part of each CDR3. Each record gives: J gene, V gene, CDR3 protein.

TRBJ1-2	TRBV10-3	CAISESIGYTF
TRBJ2-5	TRBV27	CASRDRGQETQYF
TRBJ2-6	TRBV15	CATSRPPSGANVLTF
TRBJ2-1	TRBV14	CASSQWASTYDEQFF
TRBJ1-2	TRBV29-1	CSVVRGDGYTF
TRBJ1-3	TRBV5-4	CASSSPTGRQSSGNTIYF
TRBJ2-1	TRBV6-5	CASSYSLLAGINEQFF
TRBJ1-6	TRBV28	CASTPGAQGEPLHF
TRBJ1-5	TRBV27	CASSLVRGSNQPQHF
TRBJ1-2	TRBV2	CASSELGYGYTF
TRBJ1-1	TRBV12-3/TRBV12-4	CASRQGTAEAFF
TRBJ2-7	TRBV18	CASSPIQSYEQYF
TRBJ1-1	TRBV6-5	CASTIGTGNTEAFF
TRBJ2-7	TRBV9	CASSPWGSGRQYEQYF
TRBJ2-7	TRBV18	CASSRTGGYEQYF
TRBJ2-1	TRBV4-1	CASSQTGTSVYNEQFF
TRBJ1-2	TRBV7-9	CASSPGLGYGYTF
TRBJ2-1	TRBV19	CASSRSGVYNEQFF
TRBJ1-4	TRBV19	CASSTTWGDWNEKLFF
TRBJ2-4	TRBV10-3	CAISESWAGAKNIQYF
TRBJ2-1	TRBV9	CASSFDGSYNEQFF
TRBJ1-1	TRBV11-3	CASSPDGGWNTEAFF
TRBJ1-2	TRBV2	CASARQGTYGYTF
TRBJ1-2	TRBV10-3	CAISAGSYGYTF
TRBJ2-1	TRBV27	CASHHSGANNEQFF
TRBJ2-1	TRBV9	CASSAGQGSSEQFF
TRBJ2-3	TRBV27	CASTTIPGDTQYF
TRBJ2-1	TRBV9	CASSVEDSHSDEQFF
TRBJ2-7	TRBV28	CASSLQGNSYEQYF
TRBJ2-7	TRBV11-2	CASSLGGTGTYEQYF
TRBJ1-2	TRBV18	CASSPGEDRGAGYGYTF
TRBJ2-4	TRBV7-2	CASSPRGRGVNIQYF
TRBJ2-1	TRBV9	CASSVDGPPYNEQFF
TRBJ1-5	TRBV27	CASSLSGYNQPQHF
TRBJ1-6	TRBV27	CASSLSSGSSYNSPLHF
TRBJ2-1	TRBV6-4	CASSDSIAGGPHNEQFF
TRBJ2-7	TRBV7-9	CASSQVLELDEQYF